These 15 T cell receptor beta chains were all obtained from the same sample, sequenced in a study of T cell clonotyping in hematopoietic cell transplantation. Described time point: recipient sample about 28 days before transplant, after cytoreduction. Here immunoSEQ multiplex PCR was the method, and the copy in TCRdb shows in-frame clones only, minus some. The sample holds more than 70,000 clones, almost 97% seen once. Sequencing used peripheral blood mononuclear cells, obtained before stem cell transplant. These receptors were collected from a woman between 45 and 65 years old with acute myeloid leukemia. Some clones in this sample may be carry-over from other donors' samples.

The V and J genes are TRBV6-6 and TRBJ2-1, with 10 bases matching TRBD1. V trimming: 8 bases; J trimming: 5 bases; junction bases outside the gene matches: 9. There are 15 residues in the CDR3. Germline V gives CDR1 MNHNY, CDR2 SVGAGI (reference sequence). CDR3 sequence: CASGGQGQSDNEQFF. The DNA of the CDR3 is TGTGCCAGCGGGGGACAGGGGCAATCAGACAATGAGCAGTTCTTC.

This clone was detected only once. The chain carries TRBV7-3 and TRBJ1-2; possibly TRBD1 for D (6 bases). Germline CDR1 is SGHTA and CDR2 is FQGTGA. The CDR3 consists of 13 residues. With 2 bases removed from V and 2 bases from J, the gap between germline ends came to 6 bases. The CDR3 region has the DNA TGTGCCAGCAGCTTAGGACAGAACTATGGCTACACCTTC. Protein product: CASSLGQNYGYTF.

This chain uses TRBV19 with TRBJ2-1; the D gene could be TRBD1 or TRBD2 (6 bases each). CDR1 and CDR2 (germline): LNHDA, SQIVND (reference sequence). The CDR3 has 11 amino acids. With 9 bases removed from V and 9 bases from J, the gap between germline ends came to 12 bases. CDR3 region: CASGGGFEQFF. Here the CDR3 DNA reads TGTGCCAGCGGAGGGGGATTTGAGCAGTTCTTC.

As to this clone: A junction boundary mismatches the germline segment, possibly from a read error. The rearrangement joins TRBV7-7 to TRBJ2-5; the match to TRBD2 covers 7 bases. The CDR3 has 15 residues. The germline V gene encodes CDR1 SSHAT and CDR2 FNYEAQ (reference sequence). DNA for the CDR3: TGTGCTAGCAGCTTAGACGCGGGGGTCCGAGAGACCCAGTACTTC. As protein: CASSLDAGVRETQYF.

This chain links TRBV27 with TRBJ2-5; TRBD2 aligns across 10 bases. Germline V gene sequence: CDR1 MNHEY, CDR2 SMNVEV (reference sequence). The CDR3 has 14 amino acids. V lost 5 bases to trimming and J lost 7 bases; unmatched junction nucleotides: 7. The CDR3 DNA sequence: TGTGCCAGCAGTCCTAGCGGGAGTACTGGGACCCAGTACTTC. Translating gives CASSPSGSTGTQYF.

The rearrangement links TRBV6-5 to TRBJ1-3, with a possible D match to TRBD1 (5 bases). The ends were cut back, 8 bases at V and 7 bases at J, with 12 bases in the middle. Germline CDR1 reads MNHEY; CDR2 reads SVGAGI. The CDR3 is 12 residues long. The CDR3 sequence is CASSGTANTIYF. The CDR3 coding sequence is TGTGCCAGCTCCGGGACGGCTAACACCATATATTTT.

V and J are TRBV29-1 and TRBJ2-7, with 10 bases aligning to TRBD2. The germline V gene encodes CDR1 SQVTM and CDR2 ANQGSEA. The CDR3 spans 16 residues. Germline trimming cut 4 bases from V and 1 base from J; bases unmatched to any gene: 10. The CDR3 sequence: CSVVGSGRSSSYEQYF. The CDR3, as DNA: TGCAGCGTTGTTGGTAGCGGGAGGTCCTCATCCTACGAGCAGTACTTC.

This chain uses TRBV7-6 with TRBJ1-1; D unclear. V shed 4 bases and J shed 2 bases, with 11 bases lying between them. Germline values: CDR1 SGHVS, CDR2 FNYEAQ. The length of the CDR3 is 14 residues. CDR3 nucleotides: TGTGCCAGCAGCTCCCGAGGTGATAACACTGAAGCTTTCTTT. Its translation: CASSSRGDNTEAFF.

The chain joins TRBV27 to TRBJ2-1; 7 bases map to TRBD1. Germline CDR1 is MNHEY and CDR2 is SMNVEV (reference sequence). After removal of 7 bases from V and 10 bases from J, the junction contained 13 bases not matched to a gene. The CDR3 has 14 residues. Here the CDR3 DNA reads TGTGCCAGCACTAGACAGGGTTCGGTCGGGGAGCAGTTCTTC. This codes for CASTRQGSVGEQFF.

The chain carries TRBV28 and TRBJ2-5; D may be TRBD1 (5 bases). The CDR3 is 13 residues long. In germline, CDR1 is MDHEN, CDR2 SYDVKM. Trimming removed 3 bases at V and 4 bases at J, with 9 bases between. CDR3 nucleotide sequence: TGTGCCAGCAGTTTCTTTCAGGGAGAGACCCAGTACTTC. This codes for CASSFFQGETQYF. Filled out from reference TRBV28 and TRBJ2-5, the complete variable domain reads DVKVTQSSRYLVKRTGEKVFLECVQDMDHENMFWYRQDPGLGLRLIYFSYDVKMKEKGDIPEGYSVSREKKERFSLILESASTNQTSMYLCASSFFQGETQYFGPGTRLLVL.

The chain couples TRBV30 to TRBJ1-6, with D maybe TRBD1 (6 bases). The CDR3 loop spans 14 amino acids. V was shortened by 4 bases and J by 8 bases, with 15 bases between the two germline ends. In germline, CDR1 is GTSNPN, CDR2 SVGIG (reference sequence). This chain's CDR3 is CAWMWGPLDSPLHF. The CDR3 DNA sequence: TGTGCCTGGATGTGGGGGCCCTTGGATTCACCCCTCCACTTT.

As for this clone: A much larger clone is a single base away; this may be a read error. The chain joins TRBV9 to TRBJ2-2, with 10 bases fitting TRBD1. Germline CDR1 reads SGDLS; CDR2 reads YYNGEE. V dropped 5 bases and J dropped 3; count of bases not matched to a gene: 1. CDR3 length: 14 amino acids. DNA for the CDR3: TGTGCCAGCAGGGGGACAGGGGACACCGGGGAGCTGTTTTTT. Protein product: CASRGTGDTGELFF.

V and J are TRBV6-5 and TRBJ1-1; TRBD1 might be the D (6 bases). The V and J ends lost 2 bases and 7 bases respectively, with 11 bases between them. CDR1 is MNHEY, CDR2 SVGAGI, per germline. This CDR3 has 13 residues. The CDR3 spells CASSYANRVEAFF. The CDR3 DNA reads TGTGCCAGCAGTTACGCCAACAGGGTTGAAGCTTTCTTT.

The V call is TRBV6-5, the J call TRBJ2-7; 8 bases fit TRBD1. The CDR3 is 13 amino acids. CDR1 and CDR2 (germline): MNHEY, SVGAGI. With V trimmed by 7 bases and J by 3 bases, 5 bases remained unmatched. CDR3: CASTDRVDYEQYF. The DNA of the CDR3 is TGTGCCAGCACGGACAGGGTAGACTACGAGCAGTACTTC.

This clone was detected once. V and J are TRBV7-6 and TRBJ1-3; D remains ambiguous. The V end lost 4 bases, the J end lost 4 bases, and 11 bases lay between the germline ends. From germline, CDR1 is SGHVS and CDR2 FNYEAQ. CDR3 size: 14 residues. The CDR3 bases are TGTGCCAGCAGCTCCGGCAGTGTAGGAAACACCATATATTTT. It translates to CASSSGSVGNTIYF. The full variable domain, its missing parts supplied by reference TRBV7-6 and TRBJ1-3, is GAGVSQSPRYKVTKRGQDVALRCDPISGHVSLYWYRQALGQGPEFLTYFNYEAQQDKSGLPNDRFSAERPEGSISTLTIQRTEQRDSAMYRCASSSGSVGNTIYFGEGSWLTVV.